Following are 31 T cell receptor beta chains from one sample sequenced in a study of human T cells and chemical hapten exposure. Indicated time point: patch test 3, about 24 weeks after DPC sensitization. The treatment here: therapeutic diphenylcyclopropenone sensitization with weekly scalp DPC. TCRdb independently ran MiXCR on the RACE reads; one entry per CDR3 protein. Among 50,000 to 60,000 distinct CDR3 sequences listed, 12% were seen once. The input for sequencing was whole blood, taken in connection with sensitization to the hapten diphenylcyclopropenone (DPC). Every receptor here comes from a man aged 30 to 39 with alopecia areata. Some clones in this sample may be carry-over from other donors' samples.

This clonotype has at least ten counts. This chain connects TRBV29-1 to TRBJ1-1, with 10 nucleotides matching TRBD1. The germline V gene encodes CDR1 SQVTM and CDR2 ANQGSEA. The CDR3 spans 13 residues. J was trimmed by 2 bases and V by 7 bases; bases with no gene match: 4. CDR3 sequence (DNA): TGCAGCGGCTGGGACAGGGGAAACACTGAAGCTTTCTTT. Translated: CSGWDRGNTEAFF.

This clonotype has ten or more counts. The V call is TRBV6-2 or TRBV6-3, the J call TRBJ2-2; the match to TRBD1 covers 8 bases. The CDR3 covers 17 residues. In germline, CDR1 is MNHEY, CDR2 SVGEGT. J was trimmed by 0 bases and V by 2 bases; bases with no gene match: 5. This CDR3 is CASSYRLDRANTGELFF. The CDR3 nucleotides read TGTGCCAGCAGTTACCGTCTGGACAGGGCGAACACCGGGGAGCTGTTTTTT.

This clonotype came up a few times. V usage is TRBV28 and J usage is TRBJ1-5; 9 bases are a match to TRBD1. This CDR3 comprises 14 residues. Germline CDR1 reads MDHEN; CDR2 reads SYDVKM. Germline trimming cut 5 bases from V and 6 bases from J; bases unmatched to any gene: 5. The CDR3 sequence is CASSPGTGSQPQHF. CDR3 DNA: TGTGCCAGCAGTCCCGGGACAGGGAGTCAGCCCCAGCATTTT.

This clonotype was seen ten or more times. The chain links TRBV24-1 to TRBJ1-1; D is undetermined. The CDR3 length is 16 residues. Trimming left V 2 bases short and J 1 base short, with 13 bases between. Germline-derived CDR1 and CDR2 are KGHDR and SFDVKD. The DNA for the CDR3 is TGTGCCACCAGTGATTCTGCGGGTTCGGGGAACACTGAAGCTTTCTTT. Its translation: CATSDSAGSGNTEAFF.

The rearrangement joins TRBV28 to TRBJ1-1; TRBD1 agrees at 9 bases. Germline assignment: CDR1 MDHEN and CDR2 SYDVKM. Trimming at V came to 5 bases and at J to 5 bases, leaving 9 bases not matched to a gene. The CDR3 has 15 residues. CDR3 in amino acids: CASSHGDRERTEAFF. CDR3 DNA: TGTGCCAGCAGTCATGGGGACAGGGAGAGGACTGAAGCTTTCTTT.

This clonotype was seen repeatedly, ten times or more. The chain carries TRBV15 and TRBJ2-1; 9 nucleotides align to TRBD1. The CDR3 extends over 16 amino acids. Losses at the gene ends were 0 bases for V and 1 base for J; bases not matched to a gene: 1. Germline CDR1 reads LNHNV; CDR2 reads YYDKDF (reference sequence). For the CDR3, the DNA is TGTGCCACCAGCAGAGAGGGGACAGGGTCCTACAATGAGCAGTTCTTC. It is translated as CATSREGTGSYNEQFF.

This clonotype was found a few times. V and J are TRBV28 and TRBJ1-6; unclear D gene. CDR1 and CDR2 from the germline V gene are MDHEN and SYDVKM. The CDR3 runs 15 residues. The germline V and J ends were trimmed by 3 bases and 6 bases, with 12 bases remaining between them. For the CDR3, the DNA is TGTGCCAGCAGTTTGGGCGTAATAAGTAATTCACCCCTCCACTTT. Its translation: CASSLGVISNSPLHF.

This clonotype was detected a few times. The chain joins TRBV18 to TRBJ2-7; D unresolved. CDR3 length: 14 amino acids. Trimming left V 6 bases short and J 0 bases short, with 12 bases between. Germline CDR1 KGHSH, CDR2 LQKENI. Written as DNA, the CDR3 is TGTGCCAGCTCTTCCGGGTCGAGCTCCTACGAGCAGTACTTC. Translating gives CASSSGSSSYEQYF. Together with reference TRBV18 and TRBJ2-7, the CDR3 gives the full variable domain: NAGVMQNPRHLVRRRGQEARLRCSPMKGHSHVYWYRQLPEEGLKFMVYLQKENIIDESGMPKERFSAEFPKEGPSILRIQQVVRGDSAAYFCASSSGSSSYEQYFGPGTRLTVT.

The CDR3 spells CASESSGANVLTF. CDR3 coding DNA: TGTGCCAGCGAGAGCTCTGGGGCCAACGTCCTGACTTTC. The V gene is TRBV6-2 or TRBV6-3, the J gene TRBJ2-6; D ambiguous. Looked up from germline, CDR1 is MNHEY and CDR2 is SVGEGT. Trimming shortened V by 8 bases and J by 0 bases, and 5 bases separated the two germline ends. The CDR3 spans 13 residues.

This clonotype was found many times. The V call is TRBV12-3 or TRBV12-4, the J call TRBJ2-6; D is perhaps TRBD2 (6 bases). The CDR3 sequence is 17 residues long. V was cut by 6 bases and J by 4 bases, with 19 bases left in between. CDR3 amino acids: CASRGLIPPAGANVLTF. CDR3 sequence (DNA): TGTGCCAGCAGGGGACTTATCCCTCCGGCAGGGGCCAACGTCCTGACTTTC.

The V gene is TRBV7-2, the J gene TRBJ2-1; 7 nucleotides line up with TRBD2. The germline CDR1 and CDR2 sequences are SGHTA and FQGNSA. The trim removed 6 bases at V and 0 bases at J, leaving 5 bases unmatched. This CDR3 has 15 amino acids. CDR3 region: CASRSTSASYNEQFF. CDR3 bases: TGTGCCAGCAGATCCACTAGCGCCTCCTACAATGAGCAGTTCTTC.

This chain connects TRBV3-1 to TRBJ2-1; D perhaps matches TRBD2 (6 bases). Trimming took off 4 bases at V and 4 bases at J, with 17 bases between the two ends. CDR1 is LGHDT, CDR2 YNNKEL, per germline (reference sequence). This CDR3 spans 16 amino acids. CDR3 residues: CASSPSGLLAYNEQFF. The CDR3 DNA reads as TGTGCCAGCAGCCCTTCGGGACTGCTGGCGTACAATGAGCAGTTCTTC.

This chain's CDR3 is CASSSPEEQYF. CDR3 in DNA: TGTGCCAGCAGTTCTCCAGAGGAGCAGTACTTC. The chain uses TRBV28 and TRBJ2-7; no clear D. V lost 4 bases and J lost 7, with 8 bases in between. In germline, CDR1 is MDHEN, CDR2 SYDVKM. This CDR3 is built from 11 residues.

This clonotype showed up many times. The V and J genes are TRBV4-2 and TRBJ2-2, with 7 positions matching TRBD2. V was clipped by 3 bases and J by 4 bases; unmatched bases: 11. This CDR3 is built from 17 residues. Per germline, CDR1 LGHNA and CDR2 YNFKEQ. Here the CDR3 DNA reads TGTGCCAGCAGCCAGGAATCAAGCGGGGTGTTCACCGGGGAGCTGTTTTTT. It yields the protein CASSQESSGVFTGELFF.

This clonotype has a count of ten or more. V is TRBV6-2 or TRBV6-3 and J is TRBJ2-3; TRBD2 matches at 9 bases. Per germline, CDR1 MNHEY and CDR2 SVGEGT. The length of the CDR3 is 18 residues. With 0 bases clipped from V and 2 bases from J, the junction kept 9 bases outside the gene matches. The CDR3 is CASSYSSFGGGVTDTQYF. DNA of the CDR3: TGTGCCAGCAGTTACTCTTCCTTCGGCGGGGGGGTCACAGATACGCAGTATTTT.

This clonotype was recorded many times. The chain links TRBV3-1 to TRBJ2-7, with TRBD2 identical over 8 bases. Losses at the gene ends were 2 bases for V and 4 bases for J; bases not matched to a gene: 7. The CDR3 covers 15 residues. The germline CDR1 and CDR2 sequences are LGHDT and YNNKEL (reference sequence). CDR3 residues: CASSQMAGGTYEQYF. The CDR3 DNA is TGTGCCAGCAGCCAAATGGCGGGGGGTACGTACGAGCAGTACTTC.

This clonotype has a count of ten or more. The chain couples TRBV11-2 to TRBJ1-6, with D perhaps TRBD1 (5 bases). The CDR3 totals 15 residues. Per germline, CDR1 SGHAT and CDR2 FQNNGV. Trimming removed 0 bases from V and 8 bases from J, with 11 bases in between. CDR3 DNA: TGTGCCAGCAGCTTAGACCCGGGACCCCATTCACCCCTCCACTTT. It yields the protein CASSLDPGPHSPLHF.

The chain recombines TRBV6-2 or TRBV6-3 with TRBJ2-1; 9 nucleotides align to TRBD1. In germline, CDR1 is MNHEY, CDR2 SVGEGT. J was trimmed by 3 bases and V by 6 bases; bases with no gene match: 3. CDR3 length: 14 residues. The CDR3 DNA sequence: TGTGCCAGCAGAGTGACAGGGGGCTACAATGAGCAGTTCTTC. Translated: CASRVTGGYNEQFF.

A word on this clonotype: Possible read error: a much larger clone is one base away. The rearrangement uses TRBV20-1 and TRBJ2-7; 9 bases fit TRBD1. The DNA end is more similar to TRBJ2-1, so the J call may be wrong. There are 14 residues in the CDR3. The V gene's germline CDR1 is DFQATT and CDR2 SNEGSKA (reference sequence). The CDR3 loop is CSARVGTGPYEQFF. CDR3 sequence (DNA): TGCAGTGCTAGAGTAGGGACAGGGCCCTACGAGCAGTTCTTC.

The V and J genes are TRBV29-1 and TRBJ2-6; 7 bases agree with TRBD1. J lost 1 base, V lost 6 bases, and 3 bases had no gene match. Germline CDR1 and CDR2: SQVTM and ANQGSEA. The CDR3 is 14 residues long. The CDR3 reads CSVATGSGANVLTF. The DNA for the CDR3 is TGCAGCGTGGCGACAGGGTCTGGGGCCAACGTCCTGACTTTC.

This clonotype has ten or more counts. The CDR3 nucleotides are TGTGCCAGCAGCTTTAGGTCGCCGAGGGGCCTATTCTATAGCAATCAGCCCCAGCATTTT. Translation: CASSFRSPRGLFYSNQPQHF. The chain combines TRBV5-4 with TRBJ1-5; D is perhaps TRBD1 (5 bases). In germline, CDR1 is SGHNT, CDR2 YYREEE (reference sequence). V gave up 2 bases and J gave up 0 bases, with 24 bases separating them. The CDR3 spans 20 residues.

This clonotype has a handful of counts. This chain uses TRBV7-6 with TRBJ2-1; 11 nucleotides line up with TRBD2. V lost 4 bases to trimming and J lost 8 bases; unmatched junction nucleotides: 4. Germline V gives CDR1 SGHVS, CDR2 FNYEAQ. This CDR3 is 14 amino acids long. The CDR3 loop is CASSYSGGAYEQFF. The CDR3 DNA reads TGTGCCAGCAGCTATAGCGGGGGGGCCTATGAGCAGTTCTTC.

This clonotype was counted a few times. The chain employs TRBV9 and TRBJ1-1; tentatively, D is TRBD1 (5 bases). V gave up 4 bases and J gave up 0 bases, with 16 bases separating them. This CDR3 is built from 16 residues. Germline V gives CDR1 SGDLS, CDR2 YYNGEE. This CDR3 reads CASSPLSRGVNTEAFF. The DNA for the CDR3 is TGTGCCAGCAGCCCCCTTTCTCGAGGGGTGAACACTGAAGCTTTCTTT.

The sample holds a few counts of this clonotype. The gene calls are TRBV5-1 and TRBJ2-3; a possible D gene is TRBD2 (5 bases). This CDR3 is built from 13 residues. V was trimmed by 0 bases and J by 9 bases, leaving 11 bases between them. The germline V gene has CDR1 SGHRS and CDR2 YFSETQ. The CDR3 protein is CASSLEGSETQYF. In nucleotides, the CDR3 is TGCGCCAGCAGCTTGGAAGGGAGCGAAACGCAGTATTTT.

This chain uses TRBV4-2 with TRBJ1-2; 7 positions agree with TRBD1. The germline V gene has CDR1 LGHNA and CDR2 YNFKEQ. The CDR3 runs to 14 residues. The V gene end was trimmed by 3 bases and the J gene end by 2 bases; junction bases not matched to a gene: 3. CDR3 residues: CASSQSGQNYGYTF. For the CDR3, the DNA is TGTGCCAGCAGCCAGTCGGGACAGAACTATGGCTACACCTTC.

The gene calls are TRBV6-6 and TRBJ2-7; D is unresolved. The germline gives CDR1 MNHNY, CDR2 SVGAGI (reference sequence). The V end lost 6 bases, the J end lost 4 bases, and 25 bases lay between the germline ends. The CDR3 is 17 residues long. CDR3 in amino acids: CASSPRMGYSLKYEQYF. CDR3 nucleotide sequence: TGTGCCAGCAGCCCCCGGATGGGGTACTCCCTCAAGTACGAGCAGTACTTC.

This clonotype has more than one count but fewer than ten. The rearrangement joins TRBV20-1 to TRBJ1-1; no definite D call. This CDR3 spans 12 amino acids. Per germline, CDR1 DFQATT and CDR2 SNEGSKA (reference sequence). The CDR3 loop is CRGRGGNTEAFF. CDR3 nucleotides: TGCAGGGGAAGAGGAGGGAACACTGAAGCTTTCTTT.

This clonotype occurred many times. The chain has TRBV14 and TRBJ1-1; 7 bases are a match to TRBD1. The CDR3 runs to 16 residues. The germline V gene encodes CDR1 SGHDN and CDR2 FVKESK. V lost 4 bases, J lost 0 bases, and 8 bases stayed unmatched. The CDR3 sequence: CASSPTPTGLNTEAFF. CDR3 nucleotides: TGTGCCAGCAGCCCAACGCCGACAGGGTTGAACACTGAAGCTTTCTTT.

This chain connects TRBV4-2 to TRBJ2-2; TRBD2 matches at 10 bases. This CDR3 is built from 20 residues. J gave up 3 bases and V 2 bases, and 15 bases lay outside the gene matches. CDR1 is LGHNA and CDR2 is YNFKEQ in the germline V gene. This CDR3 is CASSQTILSGGAPYTGELFF. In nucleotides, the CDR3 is TGTGCCAGCAGCCAAACTATCCTGAGCGGGGGGGCCCCGTACACCGGGGAGCTGTTTTTT.

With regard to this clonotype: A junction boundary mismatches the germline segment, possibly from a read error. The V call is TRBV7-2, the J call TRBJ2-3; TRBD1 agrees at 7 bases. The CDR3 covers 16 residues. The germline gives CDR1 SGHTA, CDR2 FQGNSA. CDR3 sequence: CASSIQGVSPTDTQDF. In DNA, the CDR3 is TGTGCCAGCAGCATCCAGGGGGTATCCCCCACAGATACGCAGGATTTT.

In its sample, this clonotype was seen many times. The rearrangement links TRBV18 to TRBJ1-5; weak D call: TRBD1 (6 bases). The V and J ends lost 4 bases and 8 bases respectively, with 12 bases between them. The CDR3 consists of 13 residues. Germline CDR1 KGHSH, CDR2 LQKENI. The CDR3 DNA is TGTGCCAGCTCACTCGGACAGAATGAGCCCCAGCATTTT. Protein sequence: CASSLGQNEPQHF.